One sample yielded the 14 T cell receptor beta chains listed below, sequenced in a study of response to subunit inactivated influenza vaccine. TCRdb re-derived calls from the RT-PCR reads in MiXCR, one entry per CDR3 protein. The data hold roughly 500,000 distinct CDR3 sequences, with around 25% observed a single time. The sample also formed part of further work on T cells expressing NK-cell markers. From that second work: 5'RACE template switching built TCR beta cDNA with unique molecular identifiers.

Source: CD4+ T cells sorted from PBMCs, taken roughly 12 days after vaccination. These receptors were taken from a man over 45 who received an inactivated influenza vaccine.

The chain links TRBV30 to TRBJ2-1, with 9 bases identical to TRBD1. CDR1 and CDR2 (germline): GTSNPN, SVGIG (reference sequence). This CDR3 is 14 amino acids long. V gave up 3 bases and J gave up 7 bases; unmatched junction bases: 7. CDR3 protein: CAWSVTGQGNEQFF. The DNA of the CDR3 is TGTGCCTGGAGCGTAACGGGACAGGGAAATGAGCAGTTCTTC.

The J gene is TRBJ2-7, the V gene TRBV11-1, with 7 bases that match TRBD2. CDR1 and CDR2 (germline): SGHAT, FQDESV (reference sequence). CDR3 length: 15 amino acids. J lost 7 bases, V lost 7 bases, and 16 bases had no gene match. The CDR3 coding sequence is TGTGCCAGCACCCCCCGGCGGGAGATGAGAGGGGAGCAGTACTTC. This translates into CASTPRREMRGEQYF.

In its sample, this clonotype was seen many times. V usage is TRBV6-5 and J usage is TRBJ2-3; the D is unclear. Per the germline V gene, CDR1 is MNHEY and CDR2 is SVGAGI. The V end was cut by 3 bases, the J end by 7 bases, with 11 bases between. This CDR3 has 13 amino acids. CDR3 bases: TGTGCCAGCAGTTATACAGCCAGGAATACGCAGTATTTT. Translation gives CASSYTARNTQYF.

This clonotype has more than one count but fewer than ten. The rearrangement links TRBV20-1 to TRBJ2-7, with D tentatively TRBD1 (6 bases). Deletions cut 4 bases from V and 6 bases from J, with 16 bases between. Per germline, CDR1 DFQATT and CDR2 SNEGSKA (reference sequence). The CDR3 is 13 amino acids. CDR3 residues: CSATKGEFVEQYF. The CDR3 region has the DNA TGCAGTGCTACTAAGGGGGAGTTCGTCGAGCAGTACTTC.

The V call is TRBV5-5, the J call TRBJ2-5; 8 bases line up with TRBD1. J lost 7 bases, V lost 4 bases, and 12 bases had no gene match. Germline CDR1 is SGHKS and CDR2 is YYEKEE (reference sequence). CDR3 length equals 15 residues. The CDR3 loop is CASSGGQALMGTQYF. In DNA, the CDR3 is TGTGCCAGCAGCGGGGGACAGGCACTTATGGGGACCCAGTACTTC.

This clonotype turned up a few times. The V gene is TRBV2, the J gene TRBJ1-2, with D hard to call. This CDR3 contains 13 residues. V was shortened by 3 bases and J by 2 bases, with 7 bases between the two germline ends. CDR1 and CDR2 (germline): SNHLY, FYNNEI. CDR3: CASSDWGNYGYTF. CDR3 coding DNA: TGTGCCAGCAGTGACTGGGGAAACTATGGCTACACCTTC. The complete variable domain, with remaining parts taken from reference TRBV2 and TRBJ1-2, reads EPEVTQTPSHQVTQMGQEVILRCVPISNHLYFYWYRQILGQKVEFLVSFYNNEISEKSEIFDDQFSVERPDGSNFTLKIRSTKLEDSAMYFCASSDWGNYGYTFGSGTRLTVV.

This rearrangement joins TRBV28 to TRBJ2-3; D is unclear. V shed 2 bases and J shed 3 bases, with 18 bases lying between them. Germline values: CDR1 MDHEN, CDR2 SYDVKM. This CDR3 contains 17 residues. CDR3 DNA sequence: TGTGCCAGCAGTTTAAATACCGGGCCCACAAGTACAGATACGCAGTATTTT. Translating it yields CASSLNTGPTSTDTQYF. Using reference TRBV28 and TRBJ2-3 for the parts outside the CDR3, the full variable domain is DVKVTQSSRYLVKRTGEKVFLECVQDMDHENMFWYRQDPGLGLRLIYFSYDVKMKEKGDIPEGYSVSREKKERFSLILESASTNQTSMYLCASSLNTGPTSTDTQYFGPGTRLTVL.

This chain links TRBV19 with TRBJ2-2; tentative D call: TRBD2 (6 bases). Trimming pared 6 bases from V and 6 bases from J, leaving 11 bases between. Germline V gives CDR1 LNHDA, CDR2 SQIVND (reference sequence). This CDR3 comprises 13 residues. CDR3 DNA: TGTGCCAGTAGGCCTAGGAGGGCCGGGGAGCTGTTTTTT. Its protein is CASRPRRAGELFF.

The CDR3 loop is CASSWGQANSPLHF. Written as DNA, the CDR3 is TGTGCCAGCAGCTGGGGACAGGCTAATTCACCCCTCCACTTT. This chain joins TRBV5-5 and TRBJ1-6, with 8 bases matching TRBD1. The germline CDR1 and CDR2 sequences are SGHKS and YYEKEE (reference sequence). The CDR3 is 14 residues long. With 3 bases clipped from V and 6 bases from J, the junction kept 2 bases outside the gene matches.

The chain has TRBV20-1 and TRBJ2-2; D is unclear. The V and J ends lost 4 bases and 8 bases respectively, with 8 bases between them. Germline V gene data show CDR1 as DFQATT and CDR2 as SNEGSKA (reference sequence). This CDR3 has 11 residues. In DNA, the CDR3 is TGCAGTGCTAACCCCCTAGGGGAGCTGTTTTTT. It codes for CSANPLGELFF.

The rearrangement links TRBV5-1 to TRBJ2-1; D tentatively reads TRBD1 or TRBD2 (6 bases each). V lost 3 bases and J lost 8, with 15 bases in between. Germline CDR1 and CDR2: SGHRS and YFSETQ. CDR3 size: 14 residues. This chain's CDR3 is CASSYSRGLDEQFF. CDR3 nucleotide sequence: TGCGCCAGCAGCTACAGCAGGGGACTCGATGAGCAGTTCTTC.

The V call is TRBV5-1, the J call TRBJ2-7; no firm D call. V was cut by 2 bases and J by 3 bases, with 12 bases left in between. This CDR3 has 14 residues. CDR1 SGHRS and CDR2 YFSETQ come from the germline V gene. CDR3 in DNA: TGCGCCAGCAGCTTCGCCGTGGGTAACTACGAGCAGTACTTC. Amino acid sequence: CASSFAVGNYEQYF.

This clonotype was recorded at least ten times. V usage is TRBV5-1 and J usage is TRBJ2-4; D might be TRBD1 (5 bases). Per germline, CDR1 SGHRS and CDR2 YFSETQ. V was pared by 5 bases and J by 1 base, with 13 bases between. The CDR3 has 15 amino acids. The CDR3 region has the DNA TGCGCCAGCAGTCCAGGGTACGGGGCCAAAAACATTCAGTACTTC. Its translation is CASSPGYGAKNIQYF.

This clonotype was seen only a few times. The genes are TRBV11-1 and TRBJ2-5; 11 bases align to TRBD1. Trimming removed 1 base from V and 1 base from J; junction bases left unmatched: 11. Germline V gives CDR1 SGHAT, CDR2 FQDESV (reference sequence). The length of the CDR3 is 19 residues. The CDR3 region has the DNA TGTGCCAGCAGCTTAGGGACAGGGGGCAGCGCGGGCACCCAAGAGACCCAGTACTTC. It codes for CASSLGTGGSAGTQETQYF.